This T cell receptor beta chain was found in a study of blood T cell repertoires in COVID-19. Overall study context: Sites in the United States, Italy and Spain provided acute and convalescent COVID-19 samples. PBMCs, B-cell-depleted T cells, or T cells provided the cDNA or gDNA that made up the material.

This clone was picked up a small number of times. In the study's own analysis: By means of reference gene primer amplification, nucleated cell counts were estimated. Assay: immunoSEQ multiplex PCR; the TCRdb copy retains only in-frame clones and omits some. Clonal size and the V and J genes are those of that table, whereas D and trimming came from the DNA. The sample lists approximately 200,000 clones, more than 75% occurring once. The CDR3 has 16 residues. CDR1 is LNHDA and CDR2 is SQIVND in the germline V gene (reference sequence). The V and J ends lost 7 bases and 5 bases, in that order; junction bases with no gene match: 12.

The J gene is TRBJ1-5, the V gene TRBV19; TRBD1 matches at 9 bases. The sample consisted of peripheral blood. The receptor was isolated from a man aged 40-50 years with active or convalescent COVID-19. DNA of the CDR3: TGTGCCAGTACCCATATAGGACAGGGGACATATCAGCCCCAGCATTTT. This encodes CASTHIGQGTYQPQHF. Filled out from reference TRBV19 and TRBJ1-5, the complete variable domain reads DGGITQSPKYLFRKEGQNVTLSCEQNLNHDAMYWYRQDPGQGLRLIYYSQIVNDFQKGDIAEGYSVSREKKESFPLTVTSAQKNPTAFYLCASTHIGQGTYQPQHFGDGTRLSIL.